Shown below are 14 T cell receptor beta chains from a single sample sequenced in a study of cytomegalovirus exposure and HLA in healthy donors (dated by TCRdb to 2016 to 2017). Preparation of the library involved the immunoSEQ multiplex PCR assay. For the multiplex PCR, a mixture combining 60 forward primers for TCR Vbeta segments and 13 reverse primers for TCR Jbeta segments was used. Here the immuneACCESS table is served through TCRdb, limited to in-frame sequences with V and J called. Missing clones are a known gap in these copies; in checked studies unresolved V genes cover under half, and the rest lacks a known reason. The sample table records roughly 80,000 clones; around 78% of these occur just once. The ten largest clonotypes hold under 4% of the sample. The sequenced material came from PBMCs. Receptors originate from a man in his forties or fifties in good health and CMV-seronegative.

The chain employs TRBV5-8 and TRBJ2-5, with 8 bases lining up with TRBD2. With V trimmed by 4 bases and J by 4 bases, 0 bases remained unmatched. In germline, CDR1 is SGHTS, CDR2 YDEGEE. This CDR3 has 12 residues. CDR3 residues: CASSGTRETQYF. DNA for the CDR3: TGTGCCAGCAGCGGGACTAGAGAGACCCAGTACTTC. Combining the CDR3 with reference TRBV5-8 and TRBJ2-5 gives the whole variable domain EAGVTQSPTHLIKTRGQQATLRCSPISGHTSVYWYQQALGLGLQFLLWYDEGEERNRGNFPPRFSGRQFPNYSSELNVNALELEDSALYLCASSGTRETQYFGPGTRLLVL.

V and J are TRBV10-3 and TRBJ2-1; tentative D call: TRBD2 (6 bases). Germline V gene lookup returns CDR1 ENHRY and CDR2 SYGVKD. CDR3 length: 15 residues. The V end lost 6 bases, the J end lost 9 bases, and 21 bases lay between the germline ends. As DNA, the CDR3 is TGTGCCATCAGCAACCTTCTGGGGGGAGTCGGTGAGCAGTTCTTC. Its protein product is CAISNLLGGVGEQFF.

This clone was counted a single time. The V call is TRBV5-6, the J call TRBJ2-1; 10 bases match TRBD1. CDR1 is SGHDT, CDR2 YYEEEE, per germline. The CDR3 loop spans 12 amino acids. Germline trimming cut 4 bases from V and 15 bases from J; bases unmatched to any gene: 7. CDR3: CASSPGQGERFF. CDR3 nucleotide sequence: TGTGCCAGCAGCCCCGGACAGGGGGAACGGTTCTTC. The full variable domain, its missing parts supplied by reference TRBV5-6 and TRBJ2-1, is DAGVTQSPTHLIKTRGQQVTLRCSPKSGHDTVSWYQQALGQGPQFIFQYYEEEERQRGNFPDRFSGHQFPNYSSELNVNALLLGDSALYLCASSPGQGERFFGPGTRLTVL.

This chain uses TRBV19 with TRBJ2-1; 9 bases line up with TRBD2. Germline assignment: CDR1 LNHDA and CDR2 SQIVND (reference sequence). Germline trimming cut 5 bases from V and 4 bases from J; bases unmatched to any gene: 9. The CDR3 has 16 amino acids. The CDR3 DNA is TGTGCCAGTAGTCCCTCGCAGCGGGGGGCATACAATGAGCAGTTCTTC. Residues: CASSPSQRGAYNEQFF. The full variable domain, in which reference TRBV19 and TRBJ2-1 provide the parts outside the CDR3, is DGGITQSPKYLFRKEGQNVTLSCEQNLNHDAMYWYRQDPGQGLRLIYYSQIVNDFQKGDIAEGYSVSREKKESFPLTVTSAQKNPTAFYLCASSPSQRGAYNEQFFGPGTRLTVL.

The chain has TRBV9 and TRBJ1-3, with D possibly being TRBD1 (6 bases). CDR1 and CDR2 (germline): SGDLS, YYNGEE. The CDR3 is 15 residues long. Trimming stripped 0 bases from V and 5 bases from J, with 12 bases between. Written as DNA, the CDR3 is TGTGCCAGCAGCGTAGGAGGGGGTAGTAGAAACACCATATATTTT. Residues: CASSVGGGSRNTIYF.

This clone was detected a few times. At one boundary the junction diverges from the germline segment, which might be a read error. V usage is TRBV7-9 and J usage is TRBJ2-5; 9 nucleotides agree with TRBD1. The CDR3 is 16 amino acids. Germline loops: CDR1 SEHNR, CDR2 FQNEAQ (reference sequence). Here the CDR3 reads CSSSFGTGGAVETQYF. CDR3 DNA sequence: TGTTCCAGCAGCTTCGGAACAGGGGGCGCGGTGGAGACCCAGTACTTC.

This chain connects TRBV7-3 to TRBJ1-1; 7 bases fit TRBD1. CDR1 and CDR2 (germline): SGHTA, FQGTGA. The CDR3 is made up of 14 amino acids. The trim removed 4 bases at V and 6 bases at J, leaving 8 bases unmatched. CDR3 protein: CASSSRGESAEAFF. The CDR3 coding sequence is TGTGCCAGCAGCTCCAGGGGGGAATCCGCTGAAGCTTTCTTT.

This rearrangement joins TRBV10-3 to TRBJ1-4; 7 bases are shared with TRBD1. This CDR3 region has 14 residues. The V and J ends lost 5 bases and 2 bases, in that order; junction bases with no gene match: 2. Germline-derived CDR1 and CDR2 are ENHRY and SYGVKD. CDR3 region: CAISKDRTNEKLFF. The DNA of the CDR3 is TGTGCCATCAGTAAGGACAGGACTAATGAAAAACTGTTTTTT.

This clone was found a few times. J is TRBJ1-2 and V is TRBV2, with D tentatively TRBD1 (6 bases). The CDR3 runs 12 residues. Germline assignment: CDR1 SNHLY and CDR2 FYNNEI. V lost 6 bases to trimming and J lost 4 bases, with 9 bases between them. The CDR3 DNA reads as TGTGCCAGCAGGGACAGTTTCTATGGCTACACCTTC. This gives the protein CASRDSFYGYTF.

The CDR3 coding sequence is TGTGCCAGCAGCTTAACTTTTAAAGAGACCCAGTACTTC. Translated: CASSLTFKETQYF. The chain combines TRBV7-3 with TRBJ2-5; D is undetermined. The germline V gene encodes CDR1 SGHTA and CDR2 FQGTGA. CDR3 length equals 13 residues. V was pared by 0 bases and J by 3 bases, with 5 bases between.

This chain connects TRBV9 to TRBJ2-1; D might be TRBD2 (5 bases). V gave up 2 bases and J gave up 7 bases, with 16 bases separating them. Germline V lookup: CDR1 SGDLS, CDR2 YYNGEE. The CDR3 runs 15 residues. The CDR3 bases are TGTGCCAGCAGCGTCGGGAAGAAGCTAGAGAATGAGCAGTTCTTC. Encoded protein: CASSVGKKLENEQFF.

This rearrangement joins TRBV5-4 to TRBJ2-1; tentative D call: TRBD2 (7 bases). In germline, CDR1 is SGHNT, CDR2 YYREEE (reference sequence). The CDR3 contains 16 residues. The V end lost 0 bases, the J end lost 4 bases, and 14 bases lay between the germline ends. CDR3: CASSLVWRGPYNEQFF. The CDR3 DNA is TGTGCCAGCAGCTTGGTGTGGCGGGGGCCTTACAATGAGCAGTTCTTC.

V gene TRBV5-6 combines with J gene TRBJ1-5, with D perhaps TRBD1 (5 bases). This CDR3 region has 15 residues. Germline V lookup: CDR1 SGHDT, CDR2 YYEEEE. Trimming took 2 bases from V and 8 from J, leaving 17 bases between them. This CDR3 reads CASSFLTEQREPQHF. CDR3 nucleotides: TGTGCCAGCAGCTTTTTGACAGAACAGAGAGAGCCCCAGCATTTT. The variable domain in full, with the rest retrieved from reference TRBV5-6 and TRBJ1-5, is DAGVTQSPTHLIKTRGQQVTLRCSPKSGHDTVSWYQQALGQGPQFIFQYYEEEERQRGNFPDRFSGHQFPNYSSELNVNALLLGDSALYLCASSFLTEQREPQHFGDGTRLSIL.

The genes are TRBV7-9 and TRBJ2-7; D is unresolved. CDR3 length: 12 residues. Germline V gives CDR1 SEHNR, CDR2 FQNEAQ (reference sequence). V was pared by 0 bases and J by 12 bases, with 12 bases between. The CDR3 is CASSLASSFVYF. The CDR3 coding sequence is TGTGCCAGCAGCTTAGCGTCTAGTTTTGTGTACTTC.